This passage covers 21 T cell receptor beta chains from one sample sequenced in a study of shared clonotypes between healthy human individuals. TCRdb's table, derived via immunoSEQ multiplex PCR, lists solely in-frame clones and lacks some. The sample lists millions of clones; about 95% were seen once. Naive CD8 cells lacked CD45RO, underwent positive selection for CCR7 and left out terminally differentiated effector memory CD45RA+ cells. The sequenced material came from naive CD8+ T cells sorted from blood. The receptors here all came from a man younger than 35 in good health.

The rearrangement uses TRBV15 and TRBJ2-7, with TRBD2 matching over 11 bases. Losses at the gene ends were 0 bases for V and 4 bases for J; bases not matched to a gene: 8. In germline, CDR1 is LNHNV, CDR2 YYDKDF (reference sequence). This CDR3 contains 17 residues. CDR3 protein: CATSREPLAGDPYEQYF. The CDR3 DNA is TGTGCCACCAGCAGAGAACCACTAGCGGGGGACCCGTACGAGCAGTACTTC.

V is TRBV5-1 and J is TRBJ2-7; no reliable D call. Germline V lookup: CDR1 SGHRS, CDR2 YFSETQ. This CDR3 is 13 amino acids long. The V and J ends lost 4 bases and 4 bases respectively, with 12 bases between them. The CDR3 protein is CASSLPSGYEQYF. The CDR3 coding sequence is TGCGCCAGCAGCCTCCCGAGTGGGTACGAGCAGTACTTC.

The V call is TRBV28, the J call TRBJ1-4; D may be TRBD1 (5 bases). Germline CDR1 MDHEN, CDR2 SYDVKM. The CDR3 has 14 amino acids. V lost 6 bases and J lost 5, with 13 bases in between. This CDR3 reads CASSSGTRNEKLFF. The CDR3 DNA reads as TGTGCCAGCAGCTCTGGGACGCGAAATGAAAAACTGTTTTTT.

The V call is TRBV4-1, the J call TRBJ1-1, with D hard to call. From germline, CDR1 is MGHRA and CDR2 YSYEKL. V lost 3 bases, J lost 5 bases, and 7 bases lay in between. The CDR3 loop spans 12 amino acids. DNA of the CDR3: TGCGCCAGCAGCCACGGGGTAACTGAAGCTTTCTTT. Its protein product is CASSHGVTEAFF.

Turning to this clone: The sample carries other DNA sequences with the same CDR3. The gene calls are TRBV7-2 and TRBJ2-7; 8 bases are a match to TRBD1. The ends lost 4 bases at V and 3 bases at J; junction bases unmatched: 2. The CDR3 covers 13 residues. Germline V gene lookup returns CDR1 SGHTA and CDR2 FQGNSA. In nucleotides, the CDR3 is TGTGCCAGCAGCTCCGACAGGGGCTACGAGCAGTACTTC. This encodes CASSSDRGYEQYF. Using reference TRBV7-2 and TRBJ2-7 for the parts outside the CDR3, the full variable domain is GAGVSQSPSNKVTEKGKDVELRCDPISGHTALYWYRQSLGQGLEFLIYFQGNSAPDKSGLPSDRFSAERTGGSVSTLTIQRTQQEDSAVYLCASSSDRGYEQYFGPGTRLTVT.

V is TRBV30 and J is TRBJ1-1; D ambiguous. There are 10 residues in the CDR3. The V gene's germline CDR1 is GTSNPN and CDR2 SVGIG (reference sequence). The CDR3 bases are TGTGGGTTGATTGACACTGAAGCTTTCTTT. Translated: CGLIDTEAFF.

The rearrangement uses TRBV4-1 and TRBJ1-4, with D hard to call. Trimming left V 3 bases short and J 0 bases short, with 5 bases between. The CDR3 is 14 amino acids. The germline V gene has CDR1 MGHRA and CDR2 YSYEKL. CDR3 residues: CASSHKTTNEKLFF. The CDR3 DNA sequence: TGCGCCAGCAGCCACAAAACAACTAATGAAAAACTGTTTTTT.

In the case of this clone: Other nucleotide sequences from this sample produce the same CDR3. The chain combines TRBV4-3 with TRBJ2-1; 10 bases match TRBD2. The CDR3 spans 17 residues. V was pared by 0 bases and J by 0 bases, with 2 bases of the junction left unmatched. Germline V lookup: CDR1 LGHNA, CDR2 YSLEER. The CDR3 nucleotides read TGCGCCAGCAGCCAAGAGCCTAGCGGGAGCTCCTACAATGAGCAGTTCTTC. It translates to CASSQEPSGSSYNEQFF.

V and J are TRBV9 and TRBJ2-7; the D call may be TRBD1 or TRBD2 (5 bases each). The V gene's germline CDR1 is SGDLS and CDR2 YYNGEE. The CDR3 sequence is 15 residues long. Deletions cut 3 bases from V and 5 bases from J, with 18 bases between. The CDR3 loop is CASSALPGPGDEQYF. The CDR3 DNA sequence: TGTGCCAGCAGCGCTCTTCCGGGACCCGGGGACGAGCAGTACTTC.

Turning to this clone: The same CDR3 is also encoded by other DNA sequences in this sample. J is TRBJ2-2 and V is TRBV4-1; D uncertain. The CDR3 runs to 11 residues. Germline values: CDR1 MGHRA, CDR2 YSYEKL. Deletions cut 6 bases from V and 8 bases from J, with 7 bases between. Written as DNA, the CDR3 is TGCGCCAGCAGTCAGTCGGGGGAGCTGTTTTTT. Its protein is CASSQSGELFF.

CDR3: CASSPRPLGSYEQYF. The CDR3 DNA reads TGTGCCAGCAGTCCCCGCCCCCTCGGTAGCTACGAGCAGTACTTC. This chain uses TRBV27 with TRBJ2-7, with D unresolved. V shed 5 bases and J shed 3 bases, with 17 bases lying between them. Germline values: CDR1 MNHEY, CDR2 SMNVEV (reference sequence). The CDR3 runs to 15 residues.

The chain has TRBV9 and TRBJ2-1; perhaps TRBD1 as D (6 bases). This CDR3 has 17 residues. V was trimmed by 2 bases and J by 0 bases, leaving 15 bases between them. Per the germline V gene, CDR1 is SGDLS and CDR2 is YYNGEE. The CDR3 is CASSVNRALSSYNEQFF. Here the CDR3 DNA reads TGTGCCAGCAGCGTCAACAGGGCCCTCAGCTCCTACAATGAGCAGTTCTTC.

This clone appeared once. This sequence joins TRBV9 and TRBJ2-3; D is ambiguous. The CDR3 runs to 15 residues. The germline V and J ends were trimmed by 4 bases and 2 bases, with 14 bases remaining between them. CDR1 is SGDLS and CDR2 is YYNGEE in the germline V gene. CDR3 coding DNA: TGTGCCAGCAGCACCCCCGAATGGACCACAGATACGCAGTATTTT. This translates into CASSTPEWTTDTQYF.

As regards this clone: This same CDR3 is encoded by further DNA sequences in the sample. This rearrangement joins TRBV5-1 to TRBJ2-5; weak D call: TRBD1 (5 bases). With 0 bases removed from V and 5 bases from J, the gap between germline ends came to 8 bases. CDR1 is SGHRS and CDR2 is YFSETQ in the germline V gene. The CDR3 is 13 residues long. The CDR3 loop is CASSLEGAETQYF. DNA of the CDR3: TGCGCCAGCAGCTTGGAAGGGGCGGAGACCCAGTACTTC.

Comments on this clone: This same CDR3 is encoded by further DNA sequences in the sample. This chain joins TRBV6-5 and TRBJ1-5; D gene unclear. This CDR3 is 14 amino acids long. Germline V lookup: CDR1 MNHEY, CDR2 SVGAGI. The ends were cut back, 4 bases at V and 4 bases at J, with 11 bases in the middle. CDR3 amino acids: CASSSGAGNQPQHF. The CDR3 nucleotides read TGTGCCAGCAGTTCGGGTGCGGGGAATCAGCCCCAGCATTTT.

As for this clone: The junction shows a germline mismatch at one end, possibly a read error. The chain carries TRBV13 and TRBJ1-6, with no clear D. The CDR3 covers 12 residues. From germline, CDR1 is PRHDT and CDR2 FYEKMQ (reference sequence). CDR3 DNA: TGTGCCAGCAGCCTAGGGTATTCACCCCTCCACTTT. This gives the protein CASSLGYSPLHF.

This chain uses TRBV11-2 with TRBJ1-5; 9 positions match TRBD1. With V trimmed by 5 bases and J by 7 bases, 6 bases remained unmatched. This CDR3 has 14 residues. Germline-derived CDR1 and CDR2 are SGHAT and FQNNGV. CDR3 residues: CASSLQGARQPQHF. In DNA, the CDR3 is TGTGCCAGCAGCCTACAGGGGGCGCGGCAGCCCCAGCATTTT. The full variable domain, its missing parts supplied by reference TRBV11-2 and TRBJ1-5, is EAGVAQSPRYKIIEKRQSVAFWCNPISGHATLYWYQQILGQGPKLLIQFQNNGVVDDSQLPKDRFSAERLKGVDSTLKIQPAKLEDSAVYLCASSLQGARQPQHFGDGTRLSIL.

The chain carries TRBV9 and TRBJ1-2, with TRBD1 matching 9 bases. Per the germline V gene, CDR1 is SGDLS and CDR2 is YYNGEE. Trimming at V came to 3 bases and at J to 0 bases, leaving 9 bases not matched to a gene. The CDR3 covers 17 residues. The CDR3 DNA follows: TGTGCCAGCAGCGGTGATGGGACAGGGAACACTAACTATGGCTACACCTTC. Encoded protein: CASSGDGTGNTNYGYTF.

The V gene is TRBV19, the J gene TRBJ2-3; TRBD2 aligns across 15 bases. The J segment lost 7 bases and the V segment lost 5 bases, leaving 7 bases of the junction unmatched. CDR3 length: 16 residues. The germline V gene encodes CDR1 LNHDA and CDR2 SQIVND (reference sequence). CDR3 DNA: TGTGCCAGTAGTGGTGGACTAGCGGGAGGGCTAAATACGCAGTATTTT. Its translation: CASSGGLAGGLNTQYF.

The V call is TRBV12-5, the J call TRBJ2-7; perhaps TRBD1 as D (7 bases). CDR3 length: 15 amino acids. The germline gives CDR1 LGHNT, CDR2 FRNRAP. Trimming took off 7 bases at V and 4 bases at J, with 20 bases between the two ends. The CDR3 DNA sequence: TGTGCTAGTGCCAGAGACAGGGTGGGGACTTACGAGCAGTACTTC. This encodes CASARDRVGTYEQYF. The full variable domain, in which reference TRBV12-5 and TRBJ2-7 provide the parts outside the CDR3, is DARVTQTPRHKVTEMGQEVTMRCQPILGHNTVFWYRQTMMQGLELLAYFRNRAPLDDSGMPKDRFSAEMPDATLATLKIQPSEPRDSAVYFCASARDRVGTYEQYFGPGTRLTVT.

This sequence joins TRBV30 and TRBJ1-5; TRBD1 matches at 8 bases. In germline, CDR1 is GTSNPN, CDR2 SVGIG (reference sequence). The CDR3 length is 14 residues. After removal of 7 bases from V and 1 base from J, the junction contained 6 bases not matched to a gene. CDR3: CAFTGGMSNQPQHF. The DNA for the CDR3 is TGTGCCTTTACAGGGGGAATGAGCAATCAGCCCCAGCATTTT.